The text below deals with one T cell receptor beta chain. It has no known antigen specificity. Base qualities are not provided; no much larger clone lies one nucleotide away. One collaborating source in Seattle enrolled patients while the patients were actively infected and followed the patients over time throughout the course of disease. Each collaborating institution followed its own protocols to collect whole blood in K2EDTA tubes. For TCRbeta analysis, collaborators shipped samples in one of three forms: frozen whole blood, isolated PBMCs, or DNA extracted from either of those sample types. Spanning cysteine to phenylalanine, the CDR3 consists of 14 amino acids. The only DNA kept is the CDR3, 42 bases in frame from the first base. V loses 5 bases, J loses 5 bases, and the germline ends lie 10 bases apart. Per the germline V gene (reference sequence), MNHNY is the CDR1 and SVGAGI is the CDR2. The immunoSEQ Assay, a bias-controlled multiplex PCR, was used to amplify TCRbeta CDR3 regions from genomic DNA. Under the source paper's analysis protocol: The number of nucleated cells in each sample was estimated by amplification of reference gene primers within the assay. To quantify the absolute abundance of each unique TCRbeta CDR3 rearrangement, sequence reads were collapsed and filtered. For each sample, productive Simpson clonality was calculated by taking the square root of Simpson's diversity index across productive rearrangements. Not all clones reach the TCRdb copy of this immuneACCESS table, which keeps in-frame sequences only. Checked studies attribute under half of the gap to unresolved V genes and leave the rest unexplained. The V and J calls and the clone size are those of that table, but D and trimming were determined from the DNA. The sample table records over 250,000 clones; 80% to 90% of these occur just once. The ten largest clonotypes hold about 10% of the sample.

These data are taken from a study of blood T cell repertoires in COVID-19 (dated by TCRdb to about 2020). Background for the entire study: Collaborator samples came from the United States, Italy and Spain and covered acute and convalescent phases of COVID-19. The prospective study material was composed of cDNA or gDNA derived from T cells, B-cell-depleted T cells, or PBMCs. Subjects who had been exposed to COVID-19, were actively infected with it, or had recovered from it provided the deeply sampled blood TCRbeta repertoires that made up the dataset. The repertoires were made available in a free public database intended to serve as a resource for research on the immune response to SARS-CoV-2. The samples were drawn from the first 160 participants of the ongoing ImmuneRACE study and from 1,200 or so subjects provided by 6 global collaborators. Nearly every sample came with metadata listing a de-identified subject ID, COVID-19 status, age in years and sex. Where available, HLA class I and class II types were taken from metadata supplied by the sample provider and were not determined by assay-based typing. Findings and caveats that apply to the study as a whole: How much clinical and demographic metadata was included differed by source and by participant, and the metadata was provided uncurated.

This receptor chain uses TRBV6-6 and TRBJ1-6; the D region possibly corresponds to TRBD1 (5 bases align). This clonotype was obtained from a woman in her seventies with COVID-19, enrolled during active disease. Sequencing was done on a sample of peripheral blood. For the CDR3, the sequence is CASSTRQNNSPLHF. The DNA sequence is given as TGTGCCAGCAGTACTCGACAGAATAATTCACCCCTCCACTTT.